This T cell receptor beta chain is from a study of shared clonotypes between healthy human individuals (TCRdb year 2020). General notes on the study: The cohort included a few men and two women between 18 and 49 years of age. For each donor, three plates each were used for CD4 naive and CD4 memory, two plates were used for CD8 naive, and one plate was used for CD8 memory. To estimate repertoire size and how much clonotype sharing occurs between individuals, the study deeply sequenced the blood TCR repertoires of roughly 5 healthy adults. Libraries were prepared and TCR repertoires were sequenced by different laboratories using diverse techniques, in order to increase sequencing depth and limit assay-specific biases. Between about 0.94 and 10 billion PBMCs per donor were obtained by leukapheresis. Here is what the overall study found, with its caveats: Naive subsets generally had larger estimated clonotype richness than memory subsets. Pairwise subsampling indicated that sequencing depth was expected to affect the degree of clonotype sharing among donors. Compared with non-shared clonotypes, the clonotypes found in all four sorted-subset donors had higher generation probabilities. Sampling was restricted to blood, and TCR repertoires in tissue are likely to differ from TCR repertoires in blood. Rarefaction of sorted-subset datasets indicated incomplete sequencing despite the large sequencing depth. Sharing across several donors was observed for 4.5% to 6.5% of naive CD4, 3% to 3.5% of naive CD8, 2% to 2.5% of memory CD4, and about 0.38% of memory CD8 clonotypes. Because the study included only a small number of donors, the genetic and exposure-history diversity represented was limited.

Details on this clone: Its antigen is currently not known. Base qualities are not at hand, and no much larger clone is one base apart.

Using the deep immunoSEQ assay, multiplex PCR amplified TCR CDR3 regions from genomic DNA. Extracted genomic DNA from each cell subset was spread evenly across all wells of several immunoSEQ 96-well plates, with each plate serving as a replicate. For sorted subsets, each replicate PCR was loaded with approximately 0.2 ug genomic DNA, equivalent to 25,000 to 35,000 T cell genomes. The purified libraries were quantified using a Qubit 3.0 fluorometer, sized with a Bioanalyzer 2100, and then quantified again using the KAPA Library Quantification kit. Each immunoSEQ 96-well plate was sequenced on its own single-read 150-cycle Illumina NextSeq 550 flow cell. The authors' analysis ran thus. Because the immunoSEQ output included only junctional sequences and no quality scores, the filtering could not be the same as the filtering used for full-length reads. Sequences were annotated with PyIR, a Python wrapper for IgBLAST v1.9, and V/J genes and CDR3 were assigned using IMGT germline references. Reads were filtered out if the reads had weak V/J assignments (E-value above 1e-6), no CDR3, stop codons, out-of-frame junctions, or ambiguous translated residues. V3J clonotypes were defined as sequences sharing the same inferred V gene, J gene, and CDR3 amino acid sequence. The percentage overlap between two repertoires was calculated by dividing the number of shared unique clonotypes by the size of the smaller repertoire. RTK rarefaction, the Chao1 estimator, and Recon v2.1 estimates of unobserved clonotypes were used to assess repertoire richness. Generation probabilities for all TCRbeta clonotypes obtained by the gDNA method from a handful of donors were computed using OLGA. TCRdb stores this immuneACCESS table with in-frame sequences only. Part of the clones is absent; in the studies checked, under half of the shortfall reflects unresolved V genes, and no reason is known for the rest. V and J calls and clone size follow that table, whereas D and trimming were derived from the DNA. This sample gives roughly 650,000 clones in total; 95% to 96% of them show up just once. The biggest ten clones account for about 0.12% of the sample.

The CDR3 spans 15 residues, from the cysteine through the phenylalanine. The read is trimmed to its CDR3 DNA, 45 bases read in frame from base 1. Compared with germline, V lacks 8 bases and J lacks 2 bases; bases without a gene match: 8. The germline V gene (reference sequence) sets CDR1 to LNHDA and CDR2 to SQIVND. CD8 naive samples were obtained by positive selection for CCR7 among CD45RO-negative cells, yielding a CD45RA+CCR7+ population from which TemRA cells were excluded. Healthy HIV-negative adults with no recently reported acute infections or vaccinations were included as donors. Only Caucasian adults living in Nashville, Tennessee, USA were represented among the donors. Blood was obtained by leukapheresis, after which PBMCs were separated by Ficoll-Histopaque density gradient centrifugation and cryopreserved in liquid nitrogen vapor phase. Analytical flow cytometry was used to check the purity and quantity of every magnetically sorted T cell population. Genomic DNA was isolated from each sorted fraction and quantified by UV absorbance on a Nanodrop 2000c.

The chain is made from TRBV19 and TRBJ2-2, and TRBD2 matches 7 of the central bases. The sequence was collected from a woman aged 25 to 39 in good health. The sample comprised naive CD8+ T cells sorted from blood. The label giving this sample's cell subset or site can be read as: CD45RA+CCR7+. CDR3 reads: CASRQTAGNTGELFF. The bases are TGTGCCAGTCGACAGACAGCGGGAAACACCGGGGAGCTGTTTTTT.